This TCR beta chain was documented in a study of blood T cell repertoires in COVID-19. Study-wide context: The United States, Italy and Spain supplied acute and convalescent COVID-19 samples.

The germline gives CDR1 SGHNT, CDR2 YYREEE (reference sequence). V dropped 3 bases and J dropped 1 base, with 10 bases sitting between them. The CDR3 contains 14 residues. This clone was observed a handful of times. The same CDR3 is also encoded by other DNA sequences in this sample. Original processing notes: Amplifying reference gene primers gave estimates of nucleated cell counts. The repertoire was sequenced with immunoSEQ multiplex PCR; TCRdb's copy has only in-frame clones and lacks some. The D gene and trimming were derived from the DNA, and the V and J assignments and clone size from that table. The table has about 120,000 clones, 78% seen once.

Sequencing input: peripheral blood. This sequence originates from a man between 65 and 85 years old with acute or convalescent COVID-19. The chain carries TRBV5-4 and TRBJ2-5; D is undetermined. As DNA, the CDR3 is TGTGCCAGCAGCTCCCGCGGAACCCAAGAGACCCAGTACTTC. As protein: CASSSRGTQETQYF.